The rows below give T cell receptor beta chains drawn from one sample of a study of OX40 agonist ivuxolimab in advanced cancers. Sequencing used immunoSEQ multiplex PCR; TCRdb keeps in-frame clones, though not all of them. The sample holds roughly 76,000 clones; more than 75% are singletons and the top ten take just over 2.5%. Material: CD4+ or CD8+ T cells sorted from blood, obtained in a trial of the OX40 agonist ivuxolimab. These receptors were taken from an adult with an advanced solid tumor such as melanoma, head and neck, liver or kidney cancer. Each CDR3 is given with its conserved first and last residue. A D gene is named only where the DNA matches it firmly. Clone size appears in some rows only: once, few, many, or a class for an expanded clone.

>TRBJ2-2|TRBV5-8|.|.|16
TGTGCCAGCAGCTTGGGAAGGGGGAAACTGACCGGGGAGCTGTTTTTT
CASSLGRGKLTGELFF
>TRBJ2-6|TRBV9|.|.|16
TGTGCCAGCAGCGTAGAGGTGGGGGCCGGGGCCAACGTCCTGACTTTC
CASSVEVGAGANVLTF
>TRBJ1-2|TRBV29-1|.|.|10
TGCAGCGTTGAAGAGGAGAGTGGCGCCTTC
CSVEEESGAF
>TRBJ2-3|TRBV6-5|TRBD1|once|14
TGTGCCAGCAGGCCGGGACAGGGCACAGATACGCAGTATTTT
CASRPGQGTDTQYF
>TRBJ2-7|TRBV6-5|TRBD1|.|13
TGTGCCAGCAGGGGACAGGGAAGCTACGAGCAGTACTTC
CASRGQGSYEQYF
>TRBJ2-1|TRBV19|TRBD1|.|12
TGTGCCAGTAGTCCGCGGACAGGCCCCCAGTTCTTC
CASSPRTGPQFF
>TRBJ1-3|TRBV28|.|.|15
TGTGCCAGCAGTTTTGCCAGGCTAACTGGAAACACCATATATTTT
CASSFARLTGNTIYF
>TRBJ1-2|TRBV9|TRBD1|.|15
TGTGCCAGCAGCACGGGGGACAGGGCTAACTATGGCTACACCTTC
CASSTGDRANYGYTF
>TRBJ2-3|TRBV4-2|.|.|17
TGTGCCAGCAGCCAGACCCCACGGACACCTACAACAGATACGCAGTATTTT
CASSQTPRTPTTDTQYF
>TRBJ2-5|TRBV7-2|TRBD2|.|13
TGTGCGGGCTGGGCGGGGGGGCAAGAGACCCAGTACTTC
CAGWAGGQETQYF
>TRBJ1-2|TRBV19|TRBD1|.|15
TGTGCCAGTAGGACCACCCGGCAGGGGGCCTATGGCTACACCTTC
CASRTTRQGAYGYTF
>TRBJ1-6|TRBV28|.|once|14
TGTGCCAGCGGAGGAGCGTTGGGGAGTTCACCCCTCCACTTT
CASGGALGSSPLHF
>TRBJ1-1|TRBV6-5|.|.|14
TGTGCCAGCATCAAGGGTTGGGGCTGGACTGAAGCTTTCTTT
CASIKGWGWTEAFF
>TRBJ2-3|TRBV5-4|TRBD2|.|16
TGTGCCAGCAGCTTGTTTAGCGGGGTTAGCACAGATACGCAGTATTTT
CASSLFSGVSTDTQYF
>TRBJ1-2|TRBV28|.|.|13
TGTGCCAGCAGGCAACAGGGAGACTATGGCTACACCTTC
CASRQQGDYGYTF
>TRBJ1-2|TRBV2|.|.|12
TGTGCCAGCAGTTCTGCTGGCTATGGCTACACCTTC
CASSSAGYGYTF
>TRBJ1-1|TRBV10-3|.|.|14
TGTGCCACCGAGGACGGAAAAGTGAACACTGAAGCTTTCTTT
CATEDGKVNTEAFF
>TRBJ2-6|TRBV14|TRBD1|.|17
TGTGCCAGCAGCCCACAGGGGTCTCCCACTGGGGCCAACGTCCTGACTTTC
CASSPQGSPTGANVLTF
>TRBJ2-2|TRBV10-3|.|.|16
TGTGCCATCAGTGAAGTGAGAGACGCGAACACCGGGGAGCTGTTTTTT
CAISEVRDANTGELFF
>TRBJ1-2|TRBV2|.|.|13
TGTGCCAGCAGTGGGCAGGGGAACTATGGCTACACCTTC
CASSGQGNYGYTF
>TRBJ1-2|TRBV28|.|few|12
TGTGCCAGCAGTGCCCGGACCCTTACCTACACCTTC
CASSARTLTYTF
>TRBJ2-7|TRBV4-1|.|.|15
TGCGCCAGCAGCCAAGGCTGGAGGCACTCCTACGAGCAGTACTTC
CASSQGWRHSYEQYF
>TRBJ2-5|TRBV7-2|.|.|14
TGTGCCAGCAGCTTAGATCTTAGAGAAGAGACCCAGTACTTC
CASSLDLREETQYF
>TRBJ2-5|TRBV6-5|.|.|15
TGTGCCAGCAGTTACTCGCCCCACGCCCAAGAGACCCAGTACTTC
CASSYSPHAQETQYF
>TRBJ1-4|TRBV28|TRBD1|once|13
TGTGCCAGCCGATCGGGACAGAATGAAAAACTGTTTTTT
CASRSGQNEKLFF
>TRBJ2-4|TRBV5-8|.|once|15
TGTGCCAGCAGGCAAGGGAATTCAGCCAAAAACATTCAGTACTTC
CASRQGNSAKNIQYF
>TRBJ1-5|TRBV27|.|.|13
TGTGCCAGCAGTTTAAGGTTAAAACAGCCCCAGCATTTT
CASSLRLKQPQHF
>TRBJ2-7|TRBV2|.|few|11
TGTGCCAGCAGTGTACAGGCCGAGCAGTACTTC
CASSVQAEQYF
>TRBJ1-2|TRBV2|TRBD1|.|13
TGTGCCAGCAGGTCACAGGGGGCGCGGGGCTACACCTTC
CASRSQGARGYTF
>TRBJ1-5|TRBV6-1|.|.|14
TGTGCCAGCCTCTCGGGGGCTGGGGATCAGCCCCAGCATTTT
CASLSGAGDQPQHF
>TRBJ1-6|TRBV4-3|TRBD1|.|13
TGCGCCAGCAGCCAACAGGGGGATGGGGCCCTCCACTTT
CASSQQGDGALHF
>TRBJ2-1|TRBV11-3|TRBD1|.|17
TGTGCCAGCAGCTTATCCGAGGGACAGGGGCGTTACAATGAGCAGTTCTTC
CASSLSEGQGRYNEQFF
>TRBJ1-4|TRBV18|.|.|13
TGTGCCAGCTCACCAGGGTCTGATGAAAAACTGTTTTTT
CASSPGSDEKLFF
>TRBJ2-2|TRBV4-2|TRBD2|.|15
TGTGCCAGCGGGGGACTAGCGGTGAACACCGGGGAGCTGTTTTTT
CASGGLAVNTGELFF
>TRBJ2-1|TRBV4-3|.|.|17
TGCGCCAGCAGCCAAGAGAATGCGGACCAACTGCCCAATGAGCAGTTCTTC
CASSQENADQLPNEQFF
>TRBJ1-1|TRBV5-6|.|.|14
TGTGCCAGCAGCCGCGAGACAGTCAACACTGAAGCTTTCTTT
CASSRETVNTEAFF
>TRBJ1-5|TRBV7-2|.|.|14
TGTGCCAGCAGCTCCGAGCCAGAGGGTCAGCCCCAGCATTTT
CASSSEPEGQPQHF
>TRBJ2-5|TRBV6-5|.|.|14
TGTGCCAGCAGTCAAGGGGGAATCCAAGAGACCCAGTACTTC
CASSQGGIQETQYF
>TRBJ2-5|TRBV9|.|.|14
TGTGCCAGCAGCGCTCGGGGGACAGTAGAGACCCAGTACTTC
CASSARGTVETQYF
>TRBJ1-1|TRBV28|.|few|12
TGTGCCAGCAGTTTATCGAACACTGAAGCTTTCTTT
CASSLSNTEAFF
>TRBJ2-7|TRBV6-5|.|.|14
TGTGCCAGCAGTTACTCGGGGGATCCCTACGAGCAGTACTTC
CASSYSGDPYEQYF
>TRBJ1-1|TRBV7-9|.|.|14
TGTGCCAGCAGCGGAGCCATGCTGAACACTGAAGCTTTCTTT
CASSGAMLNTEAFF
>TRBJ2-2|TRBV18|.|.|14
TGTGCCAGCTCTGTAACACAGGCGACCGGGGAGCTGTTTTTT
CASSVTQATGELFF
>TRBJ1-2|TRBV28|TRBD1|.|16
TGTGCCAGCAGCAGCCCGGGACAGGGGACTAACTATGGCTACACCTTC
CASSSPGQGTNYGYTF
>TRBJ2-7|TRBV5-6|TRBD1|.|16
TGTGCCAGCAGCCTGGCTGACAGGGGGAGAGGATTCGAGCAGTACTTC
CASSLADRGRGFEQYF
>TRBJ2-7|TRBV30|TRBD1|.|15
TGTGCCTGGAGTGTATCTACAGGGGCTATCTACGAGCAGTACTTC
CAWSVSTGAIYEQYF